What follows are 32 T cell receptor beta chains derived from one specimen sequenced in a study of blood T cell repertoires in COVID-19 (dated by TCRdb to about 2020). The library was built by means of the immunoSEQ multiplex PCR assay. The source is immuneACCESS, and TCRdb retained only in-frame sequences with V and J called. Part of the clones is not carried over; for the studies checked, unresolved V genes explain less than half of this, and the remainder is unexplained. This sample holds some 150,000 clones; about 89% were observed only once. In total, the top ten clones hold 0.45% to 0.65% of the sample. Sequencing input: peripheral blood. These TCRs come from a man aged 45 to 65 with acute or convalescent COVID-19.

The sample holds one count of this clone. This chain joins TRBV28 and TRBJ1-2; the match to TRBD1 covers 10 bases. The CDR3 contains 14 residues. The junction had 5 bases not matched to a gene; V was cut back by 5 bases and J by 5 bases. CDR1 and CDR2 from the germline V gene are MDHEN and SYDVKM. The CDR3 loop reads CASSPRTGGYGYTF. The CDR3 DNA reads TGTGCCAGCAGTCCACGGACAGGGGGGTATGGCTACACCTTC.

The gene calls are TRBV24-1 and TRBJ2-5, with 11 bases lining up with TRBD2. The CDR3 has 16 residues. Losses at the gene ends were 5 bases for V and 7 bases for J; bases not matched to a gene: 11. Germline CDR1 reads KGHDR; CDR2 reads SFDVKD. The CDR3: CATSAQTSGTWGTQYF. The CDR3 DNA reads as TGTGCCACCAGTGCCCAGACTAGCGGGACTTGGGGGACCCAGTACTTC.

The chain has TRBV2 and TRBJ2-7; D is unclear. Germline V CDR1 and CDR2: SNHLY, FYNNEI. V lost 10 bases to trimming and J lost 0 bases, with 7 bases between them. The CDR3 is 11 amino acids. For the CDR3, the DNA is TGTGCCACTTCCCTCTCCTACGAGCAGTACTTC. It encodes CATSLSYEQYF.

This rearrangement joins TRBV7-9 to TRBJ1-1; no definite D call. V was pared by 2 bases and J by 6 bases, with 7 bases between. This CDR3 spans 12 amino acids. From germline, CDR1 is SEHNR and CDR2 FQNEAQ (reference sequence). The CDR3 protein is CASSLTIPEAFF. The CDR3 DNA follows: TGTGCCAGCAGCTTAACTATCCCTGAAGCTTTCTTT.

The rearrangement joins TRBV11-2 to TRBJ2-1, with D unclear. The V gene's germline CDR1 is SGHAT and CDR2 FQNNGV. This CDR3 has 13 residues. The V gene lost 1 base and the J gene lost 7 bases, with 8 bases spanning the gap. CDR3 coding DNA: TGTGCCAGCAGCTTAGCCCTATTGAATGAGCAGTTCTTC. Protein: CASSLALLNEQFF.

J is TRBJ2-2 and V is TRBV11-2; D might be TRBD1 (6 bases). In germline, CDR1 is SGHAT, CDR2 FQNNGV. This CDR3 contains 16 residues. V lost 5 bases and J lost 2, with 15 bases in between. The CDR3 DNA reads TGTGCCAGCAGCCCGACCGGGACACTTAACACCGGGGAGCTGTTTTTT. Encoded protein: CASSPTGTLNTGELFF.

This chain joins TRBV23-1 and TRBJ2-5, with 10 bases fitting TRBD2. TRBV23-1 is known as an ORF, though its function is uncertain. Unmatched junction bases numbered 7, after V lost 3 bases and J lost 3 bases. This CDR3 contains 16 residues. CDR3 sequence (DNA): TGCGCCAGCAGTCATGCTAGCGGGGGCGGAGAAGAGACCCAGTACTTC. Its translation is CASSHASGGGEETQYF.

This sequence joins TRBV7-2 and TRBJ1-3, with 9 bases aligning to TRBD1. Germline lookup yields CDR1 SGHTA and CDR2 FQGNSA. The CDR3 runs 15 residues. V was clipped by 5 bases and J by 7 bases; unmatched bases: 9. This CDR3 reads CASSMGTGSENTIYF. The CDR3 nucleotides read TGTGCCAGCAGCATGGGGACAGGGAGTGAGAACACCATATATTTT.

CDR3 in amino acids: CASSLDWTVNQPQHF. DNA for the CDR3: TGTGCCAGCAGCTTAGATTGGACAGTCAATCAGCCCCAGCATTTT. The rearrangement links TRBV7-2 to TRBJ1-5; possible D gene TRBD1, 6 bases. Germline V gives CDR1 SGHTA, CDR2 FQGNSA. Trimming cost V 1 base and J 3 bases, with 10 bases left between them. CDR3 length equals 15 residues. The entire variable domain, with the rest obtained from reference TRBV7-2 and TRBJ1-5, is as follows: GAGVSQSPSNKVTEKGKDVELRCDPISGHTALYWYRQSLGQGLEFLIYFQGNSAPDKSGLPSDRFSAERTGGSVSTLTIQRTQQEDSAVYLCASSLDWTVNQPQHFGDGTRLSIL.

J is TRBJ1-1 and V is TRBV6-5; 9 bases agree with TRBD1. V gave up 6 bases and J gave up 4 bases; unmatched junction bases: 6. The CDR3 spans 14 residues. The germline CDR1 and CDR2 sequences are MNHEY and SVGAGI. The chain's CDR3 is CASRQTGGSTEAFF. In DNA form, the CDR3 reads TGTGCCAGCAGACAGACAGGGGGTAGCACTGAAGCTTTCTTT.

In this sample, this clone turned up a few times. The genes are TRBV28 and TRBJ1-1; 7 bases are a match to TRBD1. Germline trimming cut 3 bases from V and 4 bases from J; bases unmatched to any gene: 8. The CDR3 has 15 residues. Germline values: CDR1 MDHEN, CDR2 SYDVKM. The CDR3, as DNA: TGTGCCAGCAGTTTGAGGGGGCCCCTTGGCACTGAAGCTTTCTTT. Protein: CASSLRGPLGTEAFF.

The gene calls are TRBV7-6 and TRBJ1-1; 8 bases are shared with TRBD1. V shed 5 bases, J shed 5 bases, and the junction held 4 bases outside the gene matches. Germline V gene sequence: CDR1 SGHVS, CDR2 FNYEAQ. This CDR3 has 13 residues. CDR3 loop: CASSGQGSTEAFF. CDR3 bases: TGTGCCAGCAGCGGACAGGGAAGTACTGAAGCTTTCTTT.

The chain joins TRBV7-2 to TRBJ1-2, with D perhaps matching TRBD1 (5 bases). Germline assignment: CDR1 SGHTA and CDR2 FQGNSA. This CDR3 contains 15 residues. Trimming removed 4 bases from V and 0 bases from J, with 12 bases in between. The CDR3 coding sequence is TGTGCCAGCAGCTCCAAACCGACAGCTAACTATGGCTACACCTTC. Its translation: CASSSKPTANYGYTF.

J is TRBJ1-4 and V is TRBV18; no definite D call. CDR3 length: 12 amino acids. V was shortened by 3 bases and J by 13 bases, with 12 bases between the two germline ends. The germline V gene encodes CDR1 KGHSH and CDR2 LQKENI. CDR3 protein: CASSPQEAVLFF. The CDR3 DNA reads as TGTGCCAGCTCACCCCAAGAGGCAGTACTGTTTTTT.

The chain couples TRBV6-2 or TRBV6-3 to TRBJ2-7; D may be TRBD2 (6 bases). The CDR3 runs to 15 residues. Trimming cost V 5 bases and J 7 bases, with 21 bases left between them. CDR1 MNHEY and CDR2 SVGEGT come from the germline V gene. CDR3: CASSRTSLAGREQYF. CDR3 coding DNA: TGTGCCAGCAGTCGAACTAGCCTTGCAGGGAGAGAGCAGTACTTC.

The chain links TRBV11-3 to TRBJ2-3; possibly TRBD2 for D (5 bases). The CDR3 length is 16 residues. Per the germline V gene, CDR1 is SGHNT and CDR2 is YENEEA. V was shortened by 5 bases and J by 1 base, with 16 bases between the two germline ends. CDR3 loop: CASSQRAVPGTDTQYF. In DNA, the CDR3 is TGTGCCAGCAGCCAACGAGCGGTTCCTGGCACAGATACGCAGTATTTT.

The chain recombines TRBV5-8 with TRBJ2-1; D gene uncertain. Per the germline V gene, CDR1 is SGHTS and CDR2 is YDEGEE. Trimming removed 3 bases at V and 7 bases at J, with 11 bases between. The CDR3 loop spans 13 amino acids. The CDR3 loop is CASSSLFGNEQFF. The CDR3 DNA reads as TGTGCCAGCAGCTCCCTTTTCGGTAATGAGCAGTTCTTC.

CDR3 in DNA: TGTGCCAGCTCACTCGAGGTGGTATCCCGCTCTGGAAACACCATATATTTT. Amino acids: CASSLEVVSRSGNTIYF. The chain joins TRBV18 to TRBJ1-3, with no clear D. Trimming removed 4 bases at V and 0 bases at J, with 16 bases between. Germline values: CDR1 KGHSH, CDR2 LQKENI. The CDR3 is 17 residues long.

This rearrangement joins TRBV29-1 to TRBJ2-5; weak D call: TRBD1 (6 bases). The germline V gene has CDR1 SQVTM and CDR2 ANQGSEA. This CDR3 has 13 amino acids. The ends were cut back, 7 bases at V and 2 bases at J, with 14 bases in the middle. The CDR3 nucleotides read TGCAGCGACATTCAGGGGATTCAAGAGACCCAGTACTTC. Protein: CSDIQGIQETQYF.

V usage is TRBV15 and J usage is TRBJ2-5, with TRBD1 as a possible D gene (5 bases). The CDR3 has 14 residues. V lost 1 base and J 0 bases, leaving 6 bases between the germline ends. From germline, CDR1 is LNHNV and CDR2 YYDKDF (reference sequence). The CDR3 nucleotides are TGTGCCACCAGCAGAGTAGGGGACCAAGAGACCCAGTACTTC. Its translation: CATSRVGDQETQYF.

V usage is TRBV7-2 and J usage is TRBJ2-7; a weak D match, TRBD2 (7 bases). This CDR3 has 14 residues. The V gene lost 1 base and the J gene lost 12 bases, with 19 bases spanning the gap. Germline values: CDR1 SGHTA, CDR2 FQGNSA. The CDR3 loop is CASSLEEEGGGLYV. CDR3 coding DNA: TGTGCCAGCAGCTTAGAGGAGGAGGGCGGGGGCCTGTACGTC.

The chain couples TRBV12-3 or TRBV12-4 to TRBJ2-3; no clear D. The ends were cut back, 2 bases at V and 6 bases at J, with 9 bases in the middle. The CDR3 covers 13 residues. CDR3 residues: CASSLIPSDTQYF. As DNA, the CDR3 is TGTGCCAGCAGTTTAATTCCTTCTGATACGCAGTATTTT.

The CDR3 protein is CASSVEGTALTDTQYF. The DNA for the CDR3 is TGTGCCAGCAGCGTAGAAGGGACAGCCCTCACAGATACGCAGTATTTT. This chain joins TRBV9 and TRBJ2-3; 7 nucleotides line up with TRBD1. V was clipped by 0 bases and J by 2 bases; unmatched bases: 6. The CDR3 loop spans 16 amino acids. Germline CDR1 reads SGDLS; CDR2 reads YYNGEE.

This clone was detected only once. This chain uses TRBV24-1 with TRBJ2-1; 10 positions match TRBD1. Trimming cost V 3 bases and J 10 bases; bases outside gene matches: 8. CDR1 is KGHDR, CDR2 SFDVKD, per germline. CDR3 length: 15 residues. This chain's CDR3 is CATSDRTGGLVEQFF. CDR3 bases: TGTGCCACCAGTGATAGGACAGGGGGACTAGTCGAGCAGTTCTTC.

V is TRBV11-2 and J is TRBJ2-1, with a possible D match to TRBD1 (5 bases). The CDR3 sequence is 13 residues long. Germline V gene data show CDR1 as SGHAT and CDR2 as FQNNGV. The germline V and J ends were trimmed by 6 bases and 3 bases, with 9 bases remaining between them. The CDR3 DNA follows: TGTGCCAGCAGTGGGGCGGTCTACAATGAGCAGTTCTTC. Translation: CASSGAVYNEQFF.

The rearrangement links TRBV24-1 to TRBJ1-2; D not certain. Per germline, CDR1 KGHDR and CDR2 SFDVKD. This CDR3 is 13 amino acids long. V was clipped by 5 bases and J by 4 bases, with 10 bases between them. The CDR3 sequence: CATSGGSPYGYTF. CDR3 nucleotides: TGTGCCACCAGTGGAGGCAGCCCCTATGGCTACACCTTC.

The DNA of the CDR3 is TGTGCCAGCAGGGCCAGGGACAGTTACGAGCAGTACGTC. Protein sequence: CASRARDSYEQYV. The J gene is TRBJ2-7, the V gene TRBV28; 7 bases align to TRBD1. Germline assignment: CDR1 MDHEN and CDR2 SYDVKM. The CDR3 consists of 13 residues. J was trimmed by 4 bases and V by 6 bases; bases with no gene match: 6.

V usage is TRBV5-6 and J usage is TRBJ1-1; D is undetermined. Germline CDR1 and CDR2: SGHDT and YYEEEE. V was trimmed by 4 bases and J by 5 bases, leaving 18 bases between them. The CDR3 loop spans 15 amino acids. This chain's CDR3 is CASSEPGKIETEAFF. In DNA, the CDR3 is TGTGCCAGCAGCGAACCGGGAAAAATTGAAACTGAAGCTTTCTTT. Full variable domain (remainder filled in from reference TRBV5-6 and TRBJ1-1): DAGVTQSPTHLIKTRGQQVTLRCSPKSGHDTVSWYQQALGQGPQFIFQYYEEEERQRGNFPDRFSGHQFPNYSSELNVNALLLGDSALYLCASSEPGKIETEAFFGQGTRLTVV.

The gene calls are TRBV5-1 and TRBJ2-2; a possible D gene is TRBD2 (6 bases). Between the trimmed V and J ends, which lost 1 base and 6 bases, there was a span of 16 bases. This CDR3 spans 16 amino acids. CDR1 is SGHRS, CDR2 YFSETQ, per germline. The CDR3 loop is CASSLNVLGGPGELFF. CDR3 bases: TGCGCCAGCAGCTTGAATGTCCTGGGGGGTCCCGGGGAGCTGTTTTTT.

This chain uses TRBV3-1 (or the pseudogene TRBV3-2) with TRBJ2-2; TRBD1 aligns across 8 bases. Germline loops: CDR1 LGHDT, CDR2 YNNKEL (reference sequence). Trimming at V came to 4 bases and at J to 0 bases, leaving 1 base not matched to a gene. This CDR3 has 15 residues. DNA for the CDR3: TGTGCCAGCAGCCTGGGACAGGCGAACACCGGGGAGCTGTTTTTT. Its translation: CASSLGQANTGELFF.

V gene TRBV2 combines with J gene TRBJ2-5, with D possibly TRBD1 on 5 matching bases. V shed 8 bases and J shed 4 bases, with 8 bases lying between them. The CDR3 is 11 amino acids. Looked up from germline, CDR1 is SNHLY and CDR2 is FYNNEI. The CDR3: CASRRGETQYF. The CDR3 coding sequence is TGTGCCAGCCGAAGGGGAGAGACCCAGTACTTC.

The CDR3 coding sequence is TGCGCCAGCAGCCAACTGGGCGGACAACCGTACAATGAGCAGTTCTTC. Amino acid sequence: CASSQLGGQPYNEQFF. The V call is TRBV4-1, the J call TRBJ2-1; D perhaps matches TRBD1 (5 bases). V gave up 2 bases and J gave up 4 bases, with 15 bases separating them. The CDR3 length is 16 residues. Germline CDR1 and CDR2: MGHRA and YSYEKL.